This record covers a single T cell receptor beta chain. The data belong to a study of T cell changes during pregnancy in multiple sclerosis. Libraries were prepared by immunoSEQ multiplex PCR; TCRdb keeps only in-frame clonotypes and omits some of them. The sample shows 84,000 or so clones, 85% to 95% of them seen only once. Trimming cost V 5 bases and J 6 bases, with 11 bases left between them. The CDR3 covers 12 residues. Germline V lookup: CDR1 SGHAT, CDR2 FQNNGV. The receptor was isolated from a female donor with multiple sclerosis, enrolled in a pregnancy study. The chain links TRBV11-2 to TRBJ2-7; no firm D call. The sample in question was peripheral blood, obtained in the third trimester of pregnancy. CDR3 amino acids: CASSPGPVEQYF. CDR3 coding DNA: TGTGCCAGCAGCCCCGGTCCTGTCGAGCAGTACTTC.